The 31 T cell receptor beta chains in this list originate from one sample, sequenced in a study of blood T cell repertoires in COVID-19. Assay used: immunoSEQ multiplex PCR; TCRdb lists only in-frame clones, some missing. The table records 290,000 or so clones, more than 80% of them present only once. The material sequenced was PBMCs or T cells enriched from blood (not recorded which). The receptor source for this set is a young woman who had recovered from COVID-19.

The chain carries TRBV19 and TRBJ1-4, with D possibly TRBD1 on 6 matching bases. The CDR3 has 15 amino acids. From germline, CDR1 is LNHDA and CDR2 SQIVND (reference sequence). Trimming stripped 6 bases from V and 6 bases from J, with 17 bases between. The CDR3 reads CASRTMDSRDEKLFF. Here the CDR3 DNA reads TGTGCCAGTAGAACGATGGACAGCCGGGATGAAAAACTGTTTTTT.

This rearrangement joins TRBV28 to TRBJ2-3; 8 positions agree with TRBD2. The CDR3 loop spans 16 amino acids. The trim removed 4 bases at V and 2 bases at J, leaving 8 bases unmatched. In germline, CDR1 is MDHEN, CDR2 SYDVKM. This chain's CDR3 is CASSSLTSVYTDTQYF. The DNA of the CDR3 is TGTGCCAGCAGTTCTTTGACTAGCGTTTACACAGATACGCAGTATTTT.

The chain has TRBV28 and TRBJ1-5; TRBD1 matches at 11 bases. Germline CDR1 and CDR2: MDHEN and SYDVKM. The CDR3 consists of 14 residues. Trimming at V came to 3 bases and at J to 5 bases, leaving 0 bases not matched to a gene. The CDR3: CASSLDRGHQPQHF. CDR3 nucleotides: TGTGCCAGCAGTTTGGACAGGGGGCATCAGCCCCAGCATTTT.

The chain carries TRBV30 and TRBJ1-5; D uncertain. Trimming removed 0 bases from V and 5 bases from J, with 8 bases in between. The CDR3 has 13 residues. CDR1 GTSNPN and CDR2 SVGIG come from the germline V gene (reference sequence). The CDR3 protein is CAWSVSGYQPQHF. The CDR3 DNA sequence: TGTGCCTGGAGTGTAAGCGGGTATCAGCCCCAGCATTTT.

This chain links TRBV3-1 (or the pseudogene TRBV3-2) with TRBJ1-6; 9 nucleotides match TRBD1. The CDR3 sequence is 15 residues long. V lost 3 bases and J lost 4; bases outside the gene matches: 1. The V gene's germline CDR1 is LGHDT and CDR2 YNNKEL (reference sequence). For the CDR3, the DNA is TGTGCCAGCAGCCACGGGACAGGGTATAATTCACCCCTCCACTTT. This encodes CASSHGTGYNSPLHF.

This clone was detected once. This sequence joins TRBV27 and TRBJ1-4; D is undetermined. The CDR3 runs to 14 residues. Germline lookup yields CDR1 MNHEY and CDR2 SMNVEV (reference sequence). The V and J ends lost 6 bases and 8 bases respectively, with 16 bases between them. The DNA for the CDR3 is TGTGCCAGCAGATCAAGGACGGGAAAGGAAAAACTGTTTTTT. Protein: CASRSRTGKEKLFF.

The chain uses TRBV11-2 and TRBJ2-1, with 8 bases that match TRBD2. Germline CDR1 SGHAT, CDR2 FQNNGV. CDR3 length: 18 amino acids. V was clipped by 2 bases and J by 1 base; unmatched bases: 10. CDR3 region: CASSLSPILAGSYNEQFF. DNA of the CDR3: TGTGCCAGCAGCTTATCCCCTATTTTAGCGGGATCCTACAATGAGCAGTTCTTC.

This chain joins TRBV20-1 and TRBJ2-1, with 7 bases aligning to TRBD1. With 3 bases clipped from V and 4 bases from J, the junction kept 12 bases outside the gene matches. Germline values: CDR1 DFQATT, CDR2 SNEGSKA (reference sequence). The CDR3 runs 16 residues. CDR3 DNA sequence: TGCAGTGCTAGTACAGGGGCTTTAGGGACGTACAATGAGCAGTTCTTC. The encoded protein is CSASTGALGTYNEQFF.

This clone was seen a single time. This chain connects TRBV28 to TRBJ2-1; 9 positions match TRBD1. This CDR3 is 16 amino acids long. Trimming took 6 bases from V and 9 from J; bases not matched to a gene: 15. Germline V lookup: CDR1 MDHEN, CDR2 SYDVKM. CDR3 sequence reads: CASSERGTGLRTEQFF. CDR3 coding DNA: TGTGCCAGCAGCGAAAGAGGGACAGGGCTACGCACTGAGCAGTTCTTC.

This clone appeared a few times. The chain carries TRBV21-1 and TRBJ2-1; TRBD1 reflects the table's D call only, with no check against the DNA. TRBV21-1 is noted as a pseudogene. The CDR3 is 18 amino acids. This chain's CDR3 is CASTKMGQLNAPRNEQFF. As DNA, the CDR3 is TGTGCCAGCACCAAGATGGGACAGCTCAATGCCCCTCGGAATGAGCAGTTCTTC.

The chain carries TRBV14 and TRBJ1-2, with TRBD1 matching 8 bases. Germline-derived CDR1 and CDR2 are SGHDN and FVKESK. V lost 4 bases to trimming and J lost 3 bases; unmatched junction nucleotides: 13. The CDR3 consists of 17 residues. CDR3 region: CASSRSGGHAVDYGYTF. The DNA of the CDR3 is TGTGCCAGCAGCCGCTCAGGGGGCCATGCTGTGGACTATGGCTACACCTTC.

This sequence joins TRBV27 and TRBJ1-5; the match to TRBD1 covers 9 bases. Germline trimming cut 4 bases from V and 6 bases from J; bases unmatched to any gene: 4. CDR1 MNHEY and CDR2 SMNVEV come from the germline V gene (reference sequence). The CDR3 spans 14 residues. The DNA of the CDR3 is TGTGCCAGCAGTTCACAGGGGGCGTTTCAGCCCCAGCATTTT. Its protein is CASSSQGAFQPQHF.

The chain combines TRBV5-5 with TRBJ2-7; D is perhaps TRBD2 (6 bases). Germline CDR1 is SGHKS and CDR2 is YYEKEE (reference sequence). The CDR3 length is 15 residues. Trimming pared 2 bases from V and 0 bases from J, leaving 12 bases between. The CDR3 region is CASSLPQGLSYEQYF. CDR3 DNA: TGTGCCAGCAGCTTACCCCAGGGACTCTCCTACGAGCAGTACTTC.

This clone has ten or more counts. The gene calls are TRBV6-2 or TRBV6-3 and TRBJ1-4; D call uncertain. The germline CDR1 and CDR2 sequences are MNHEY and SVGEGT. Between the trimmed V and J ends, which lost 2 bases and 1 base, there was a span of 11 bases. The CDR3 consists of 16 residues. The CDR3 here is CASSYHGFGTNEKLFF. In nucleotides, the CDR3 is TGTGCCAGCAGTTACCACGGGTTTGGAACTAATGAAAAACTGTTTTTT.

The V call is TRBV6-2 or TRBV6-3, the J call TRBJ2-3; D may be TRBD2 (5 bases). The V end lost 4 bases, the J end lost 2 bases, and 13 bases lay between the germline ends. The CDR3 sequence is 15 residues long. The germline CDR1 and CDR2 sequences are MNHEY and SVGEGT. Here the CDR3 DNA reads TGTGCCAGCAGTTGGGCTAGCACGACCACAGATACGCAGTATTTT. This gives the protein CASSWASTTTDTQYF.

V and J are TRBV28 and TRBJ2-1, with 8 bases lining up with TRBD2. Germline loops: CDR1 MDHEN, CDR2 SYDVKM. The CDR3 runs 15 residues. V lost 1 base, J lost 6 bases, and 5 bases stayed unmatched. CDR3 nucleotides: TGTGCCAGCAGTTTATTGTCCAGCGGGAGCAATGAGCAGTTCTTC. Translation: CASSLLSSGSNEQFF.

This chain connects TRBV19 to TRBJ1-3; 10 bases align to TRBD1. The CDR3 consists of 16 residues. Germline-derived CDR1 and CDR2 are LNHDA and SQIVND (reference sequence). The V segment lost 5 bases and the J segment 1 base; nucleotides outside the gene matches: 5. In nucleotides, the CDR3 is TGTGCCAGTAGTCTGGGGACAGGGGCTTCTGGAAACACCATATATTTT. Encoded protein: CASSLGTGASGNTIYF. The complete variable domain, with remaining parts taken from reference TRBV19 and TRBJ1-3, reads DGGITQSPKYLFRKEGQNVTLSCEQNLNHDAMYWYRQDPGQGLRLIYYSQIVNDFQKGDIAEGYSVSREKKESFPLTVTSAQKNPTAFYLCASSLGTGASGNTIYFGEGSWLTVV.

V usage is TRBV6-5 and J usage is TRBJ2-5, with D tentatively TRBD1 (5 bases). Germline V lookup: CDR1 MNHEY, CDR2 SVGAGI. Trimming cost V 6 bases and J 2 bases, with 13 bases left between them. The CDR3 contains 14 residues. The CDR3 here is CASRARGMQETQYF. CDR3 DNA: TGTGCCAGCAGAGCAAGGGGTATGCAAGAGACCCAGTACTTC.

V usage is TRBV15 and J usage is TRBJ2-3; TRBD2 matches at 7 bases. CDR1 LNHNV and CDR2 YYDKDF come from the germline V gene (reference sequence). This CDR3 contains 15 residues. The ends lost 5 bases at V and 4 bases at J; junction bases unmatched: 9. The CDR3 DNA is TGTGCCACCAGCCTAGGAGGGAGGGCCGCAGATACGCAGTATTTT. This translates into CATSLGGRAADTQYF.

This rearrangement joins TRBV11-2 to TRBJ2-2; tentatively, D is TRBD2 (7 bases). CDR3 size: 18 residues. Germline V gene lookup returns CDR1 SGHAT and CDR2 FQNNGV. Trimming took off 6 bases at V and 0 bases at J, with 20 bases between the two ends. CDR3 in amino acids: CASRFPRGGVANTGELFF. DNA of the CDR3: TGTGCCAGCAGGTTTCCCAGGGGAGGGGTCGCGAACACCGGGGAGCTGTTTTTT. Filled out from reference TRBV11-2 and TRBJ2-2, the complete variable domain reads EAGVAQSPRYKIIEKRQSVAFWCNPISGHATLYWYQQILGQGPKLLIQFQNNGVVDDSQLPKDRFSAERLKGVDSTLKIQPAKLEDSAVYLCASRFPRGGVANTGELFFGEGSRLTVL.

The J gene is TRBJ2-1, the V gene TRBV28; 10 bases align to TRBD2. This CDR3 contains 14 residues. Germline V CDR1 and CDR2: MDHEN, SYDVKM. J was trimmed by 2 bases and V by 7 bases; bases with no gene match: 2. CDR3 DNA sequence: TGTGCCAGCAACCTAGCGGGAGCCTACAATGAGCAGTTCTTC. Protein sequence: CASNLAGAYNEQFF.

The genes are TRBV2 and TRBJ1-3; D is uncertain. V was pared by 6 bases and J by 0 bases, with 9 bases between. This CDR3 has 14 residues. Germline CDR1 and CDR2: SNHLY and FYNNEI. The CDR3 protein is CASSPTVSGNTIYF. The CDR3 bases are TGTGCCAGCAGCCCTACTGTCTCTGGAAACACCATATATTTT.

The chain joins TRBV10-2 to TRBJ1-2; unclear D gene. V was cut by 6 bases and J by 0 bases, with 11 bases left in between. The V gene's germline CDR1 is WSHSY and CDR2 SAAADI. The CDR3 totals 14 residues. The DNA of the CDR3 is TGCGCCAGCAGGGCATCAACCACTAACTATGGCTACACCTTC. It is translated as CASRASTTNYGYTF.

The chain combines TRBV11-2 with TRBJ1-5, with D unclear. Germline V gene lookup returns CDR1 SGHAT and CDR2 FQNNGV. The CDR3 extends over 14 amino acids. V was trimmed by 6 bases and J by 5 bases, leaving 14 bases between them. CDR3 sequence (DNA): TGTGCCAGCAGTACCAATCTTCGAGATCAGCCCCAGCATTTT. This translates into CASSTNLRDQPQHF.

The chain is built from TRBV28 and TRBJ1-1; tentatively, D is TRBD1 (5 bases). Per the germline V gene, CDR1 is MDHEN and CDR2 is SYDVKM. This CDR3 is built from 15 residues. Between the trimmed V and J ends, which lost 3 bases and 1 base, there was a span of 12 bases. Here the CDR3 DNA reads TGTGCCAGCAGTTTGGTCTCGGGGGAGAACACTGAAGCTTTCTTT. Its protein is CASSLVSGENTEAFF.

The CDR3 region is CASSLQGHQPQHF. The CDR3 bases are TGTGCCAGCAGCTTACAGGGTCATCAGCCCCAGCATTTT. This chain connects TRBV7-8 to TRBJ1-5; D perhaps matches TRBD1 (5 bases). CDR1 and CDR2 (germline): SGHVS, FQNEAQ. Trimming took off 2 bases at V and 5 bases at J, with 7 bases between the two ends. This CDR3 spans 13 amino acids.

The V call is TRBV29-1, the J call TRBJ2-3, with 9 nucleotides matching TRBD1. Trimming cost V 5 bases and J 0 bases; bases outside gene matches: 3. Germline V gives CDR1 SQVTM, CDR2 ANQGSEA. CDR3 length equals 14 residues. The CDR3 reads CSVLQGASTDTQYF. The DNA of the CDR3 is TGCAGCGTTCTACAGGGGGCGAGCACAGATACGCAGTATTTT.

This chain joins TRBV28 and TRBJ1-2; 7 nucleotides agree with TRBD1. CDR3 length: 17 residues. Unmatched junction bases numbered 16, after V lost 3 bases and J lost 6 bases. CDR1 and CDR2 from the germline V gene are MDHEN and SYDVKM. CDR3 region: CASSFGGQRLRDNGYTF. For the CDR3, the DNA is TGTGCCAGCAGTTTCGGGGGACAGAGGCTTCGTGACAATGGCTACACCTTC.

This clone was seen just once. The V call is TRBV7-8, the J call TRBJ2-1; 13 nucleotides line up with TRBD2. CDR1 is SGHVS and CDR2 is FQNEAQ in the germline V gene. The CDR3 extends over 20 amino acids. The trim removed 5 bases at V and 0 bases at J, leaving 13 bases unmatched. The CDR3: CASSPRTSGSVISSYNEQFF. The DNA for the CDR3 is TGTGCCAGCAGCCCCCGGACTAGCGGGAGCGTGATAAGCTCCTACAATGAGCAGTTCTTC.

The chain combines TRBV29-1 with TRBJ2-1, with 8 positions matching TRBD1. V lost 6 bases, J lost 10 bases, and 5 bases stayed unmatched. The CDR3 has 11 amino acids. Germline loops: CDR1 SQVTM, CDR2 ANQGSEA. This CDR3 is CSVLWTGEQFF. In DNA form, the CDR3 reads TGCAGCGTGCTTTGGACAGGGGAGCAGTTCTTC.

The CDR3 DNA is TGTGCCAGCTCTACCCCCGGGACTAGATCTACTAGCACAGATACGCAGTATTTT. This gives the protein CASSTPGTRSTSTDTQYF. The chain links TRBV27 to TRBJ2-3; 8 positions agree with TRBD2. Germline values: CDR1 MNHEY, CDR2 SMNVEV (reference sequence). The junction had 16 bases not matched to a gene; V was cut back by 8 bases and J by 0 bases. This CDR3 has 18 residues.